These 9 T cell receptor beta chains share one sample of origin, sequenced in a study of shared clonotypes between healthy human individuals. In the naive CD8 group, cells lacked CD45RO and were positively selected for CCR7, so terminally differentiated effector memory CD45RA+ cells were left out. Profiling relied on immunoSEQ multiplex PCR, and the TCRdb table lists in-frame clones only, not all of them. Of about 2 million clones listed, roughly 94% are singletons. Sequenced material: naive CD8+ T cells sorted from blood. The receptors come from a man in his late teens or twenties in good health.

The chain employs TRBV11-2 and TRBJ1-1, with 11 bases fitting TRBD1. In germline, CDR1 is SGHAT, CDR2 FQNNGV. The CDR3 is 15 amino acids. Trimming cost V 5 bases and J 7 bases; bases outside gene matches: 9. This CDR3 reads CASSVGTGGGDEAFF. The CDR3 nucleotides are TGTGCCAGCAGCGTCGGGACAGGGGGTGGGGATGAAGCTTTCTTT.

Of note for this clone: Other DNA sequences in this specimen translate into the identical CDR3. CDR3 amino acids: CASSQESSYNSPLHF. Written as DNA, the CDR3 is TGCGCCAGCAGCCAAGAATCCTCCTATAATTCACCCCTCCACTTT. The rearrangement links TRBV4-1 to TRBJ1-6, with D unresolved. The germline V gene has CDR1 MGHRA and CDR2 YSYEKL. CDR3 length equals 15 residues. Trimming stripped 0 bases from V and 0 bases from J, with 3 bases between.

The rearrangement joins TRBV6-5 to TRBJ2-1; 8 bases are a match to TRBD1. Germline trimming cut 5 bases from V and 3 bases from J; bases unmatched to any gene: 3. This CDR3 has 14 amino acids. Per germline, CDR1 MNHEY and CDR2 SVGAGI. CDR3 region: CASSVDRGYNEQFF. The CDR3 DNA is TGTGCCAGCAGTGTCGACAGGGGCTACAATGAGCAGTTCTTC.

CDR3 coding DNA: TGTGCCAGCAGAATCGACAGGGGGATTGGGCAAGAGACCCAGTACTTC. Its translation is CASRIDRGIGQETQYF. The gene calls are TRBV6-4 and TRBJ2-5, with 9 bases lining up with TRBD1. This CDR3 has 16 amino acids. Per the germline V gene, CDR1 is MRHNA and CDR2 is SNTAGT. J was trimmed by 2 bases and V by 6 bases; bases with no gene match: 10.

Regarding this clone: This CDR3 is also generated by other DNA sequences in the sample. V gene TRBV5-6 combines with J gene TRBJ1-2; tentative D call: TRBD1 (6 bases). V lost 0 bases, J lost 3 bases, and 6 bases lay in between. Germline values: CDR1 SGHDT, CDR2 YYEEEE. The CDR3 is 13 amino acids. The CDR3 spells CASSLGTDYGYTF. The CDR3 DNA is TGTGCCAGCAGCTTGGGGACAGACTATGGCTACACCTTC.

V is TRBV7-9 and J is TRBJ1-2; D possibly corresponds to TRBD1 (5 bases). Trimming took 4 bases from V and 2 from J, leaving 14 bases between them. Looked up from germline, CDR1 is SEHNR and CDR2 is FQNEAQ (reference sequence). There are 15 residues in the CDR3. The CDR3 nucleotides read TGTGCCAGCAGCTCTACCAGGGAAGTGAACTATGGCTACACCTTC. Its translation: CASSSTREVNYGYTF.

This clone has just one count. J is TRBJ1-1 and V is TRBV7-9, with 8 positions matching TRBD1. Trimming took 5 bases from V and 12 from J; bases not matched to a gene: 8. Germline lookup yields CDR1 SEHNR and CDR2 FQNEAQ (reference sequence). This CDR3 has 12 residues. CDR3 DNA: TGTGCCAGCAGCCAGGAGGACAGGGAGACTTTCTTT. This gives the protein CASSQEDRETFF.

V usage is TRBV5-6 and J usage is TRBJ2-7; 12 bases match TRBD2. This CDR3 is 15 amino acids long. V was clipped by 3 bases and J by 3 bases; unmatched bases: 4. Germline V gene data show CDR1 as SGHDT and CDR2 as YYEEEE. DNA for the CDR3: TGTGCCAGCAGCTCCGGACTAGCGGGATTCTACGAGCAGTACTTC. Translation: CASSSGLAGFYEQYF.

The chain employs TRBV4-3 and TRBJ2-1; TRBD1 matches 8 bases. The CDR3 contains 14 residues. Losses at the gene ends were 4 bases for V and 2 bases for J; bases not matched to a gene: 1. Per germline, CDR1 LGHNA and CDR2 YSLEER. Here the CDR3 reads CASSPTGAYNEQFF. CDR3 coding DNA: TGCGCCAGCAGCCCGACAGGGGCCTACAATGAGCAGTTCTTC.